These 25 T cell receptor beta chains were sequenced from one sample in a study of PD-L1 blockade in urothelial cancer. Time point denoted: pretreatment peripheral blood. The data were produced by immunoSEQ multiplex PCR, yet TCRdb's version contains in-frame clones alone and is incomplete. The table has fewer than 40,000 clones, roughly nine tenths seen once; the top ten hold roughly 12%. The specimen was PBMCs, collected around atezolizumab (anti-PD-L1) treatment. Every receptor here comes from a woman aged 55-70 years with urothelial cancer.

The chain's CDR3 is CASSQRPGTGPNEQFF. CDR3 in DNA: TGCGCCAGCAGCCAACGCCCCGGGACAGGCCCCAATGAGCAGTTCTTC. The chain recombines TRBV4-1 with TRBJ2-1, with TRBD1 identical over 8 bases. The CDR3 covers 16 residues. V gave up 2 bases and J gave up 6 bases; unmatched junction bases: 9. The germline CDR1 and CDR2 sequences are MGHRA and YSYEKL.

The chain employs TRBV7-2 and TRBJ1-2, with 9 bases aligning to TRBD1. The germline CDR1 and CDR2 sequences are SGHTA and FQGNSA. The CDR3 loop spans 15 amino acids. Unmatched junction bases numbered 8, after V lost 1 base and J lost 8 bases. CDR3 protein: CASSLGSNRGLGYTF. The CDR3 nucleotides read TGTGCCAGCAGCTTAGGCTCCAACAGGGGGCTGGGCTACACCTTC.

This chain joins TRBV6-1 and TRBJ1-5, with D possibly matching TRBD1 (5 bases). Trimming left V 6 bases short and J 4 bases short, with 16 bases between. Germline V gives CDR1 MNHNS, CDR2 SASEGT. This CDR3 has 15 residues. In DNA form, the CDR3 reads TGTGCCAGCAGGAATAGGGGAATTGGGAATCAGCCCCAGCATTTT. It codes for CASRNRGIGNQPQHF.

The chain uses TRBV19 and TRBJ1-2; D may be TRBD1 (5 bases). The CDR3 is made up of 15 amino acids. Between the trimmed V and J ends, which lost 6 bases and 0 bases, there was a span of 14 bases. Per the germline V gene, CDR1 is LNHDA and CDR2 is SQIVND (reference sequence). CDR3 bases: TGTGCCAGTAGGGGCGGGGCAGCAACTAACTATGGCTACACCTTC. As protein: CASRGGAATNYGYTF.

This sequence joins TRBV7-4 and TRBJ2-7; D remains unclear. The germline gives CDR1 SGHVT, CDR2 SQSDAQ. This CDR3 has 14 residues. Trimming removed 3 bases at V and 4 bases at J, with 13 bases between. The CDR3 DNA follows: TGTGCCAGCAGCTTTTTGGCACACGCTTACGAGCAGTACTTC. Encoded protein: CASSFLAHAYEQYF. Looking up the rest from reference TRBV7-4 and TRBJ2-7 gives the full variable domain: GAGVSQSPRYKVAKRGRDVALRCDSISGHVTLYWYRQTLGQGSEVLTYSQSDAQRDKSGRPSGRFSAERPERSVSTLKIQRTEQGDSAVYLCASSFLAHAYEQYFGPGTRLTVT.

The rearrangement uses TRBV5-1 and TRBJ1-2; perhaps TRBD1 as D (6 bases). This CDR3 comprises 14 residues. CDR1 is SGHRS and CDR2 is YFSETQ in the germline V gene. Trimming took off 4 bases at V and 7 bases at J, with 17 bases between the two ends. CDR3 sequence (DNA): TGCGCCAGCAGCCCCGAGGGGGGGGCAGGTGGCTACACCTTC. It specifies CASSPEGGAGGYTF.

The chain links TRBV5-1 to TRBJ2-1, with a tentative D call TRBD2 (5 bases). The V end was cut by 2 bases, the J end by 2 bases, with 8 bases between. The CDR3 covers 14 residues. CDR1 is SGHRS, CDR2 YFSETQ, per germline. CDR3 residues: CASSLAEPYNEQFF. Written as DNA, the CDR3 is TGCGCCAGCAGCTTAGCGGAACCCTACAATGAGCAGTTCTTC.

The J gene is TRBJ2-3, the V gene TRBV9; D might be TRBD2 (5 bases). Germline V gives CDR1 SGDLS, CDR2 YYNGEE. V shed 2 bases and J shed 2 bases, with 12 bases lying between them. This CDR3 spans 15 amino acids. The CDR3 nucleotides read TGTGCCAGCAGCGTGACCGGGATCTCCACAGATACGCAGTATTTT. This sequence encodes CASSVTGISTDTQYF. Looking up the rest from reference TRBV9 and TRBJ2-3 gives the full variable domain: DSGVTQTPKHLITATGQRVTLRCSPRSGDLSVYWYQQSLDQGLQFLIQYYNGEERAKGNILERFSAQQFPDLHSELNLSSLELGDSALYFCASSVTGISTDTQYFGPGTRLTVL.

The chain employs TRBV7-6 and TRBJ2-1, with TRBD2 as a possible D gene (5 bases). The germline gives CDR1 SGHVS, CDR2 FNYEAQ. The CDR3 runs 17 residues. The V gene lost 1 base and the J gene lost 1 base, with 14 bases spanning the gap. In nucleotides, the CDR3 is TGTGCCAGCAGCTTAGGGTTGACCCGCGGGTCCTACAATGAGCAGTTCTTC. Translation: CASSLGLTRGSYNEQFF.

The genes are TRBV7-9 and TRBJ2-5; the match to TRBD1 covers 12 bases. The CDR3 contains 16 residues. V dropped 1 base and J dropped 4; count of bases not matched to a gene: 4. Germline assignment: CDR1 SEHNR and CDR2 FQNEAQ (reference sequence). CDR3 coding DNA: TGTGCCAGCAGCTTAGGGGGACAGGGGGCTGGAGAGACCCAGTACTTC. It encodes CASSLGGQGAGETQYF.

CDR3 sequence: CASSSLDRARNTEAFF. CDR3 DNA: TGTGCCAGCAGTTCCCTGGACAGGGCGAGGAACACTGAAGCTTTCTTT. The J gene is TRBJ1-1, the V gene TRBV27, with 8 bases matching TRBD1. V gave up 4 bases and J gave up 1 base; unmatched junction bases: 8. CDR1 and CDR2 from the germline V gene are MNHEY and SMNVEV (reference sequence). The length of the CDR3 is 16 residues.

The chain uses TRBV7-9 and TRBJ1-1; 7 nucleotides agree with TRBD1. The V segment lost 3 bases and the J segment 4 bases; nucleotides outside the gene matches: 5. The CDR3 consists of 14 residues. Germline CDR1 and CDR2: SEHNR and FQNEAQ (reference sequence). CDR3 protein: CASSFDREFTEAFF. DNA for the CDR3: TGTGCCAGCAGCTTCGACAGGGAGTTCACTGAAGCTTTCTTT.

The chain couples TRBV29-1 to TRBJ2-7, with D maybe TRBD1 (6 bases). In germline, CDR1 is SQVTM, CDR2 ANQGSEA. V lost 5 bases to trimming and J lost 0 bases, with 8 bases between them. The CDR3 totals 12 residues. The CDR3 here is CSVWDTSYEQYF. CDR3 sequence (DNA): TGCAGCGTTTGGGACACCTCCTACGAGCAGTACTTC.

V usage is TRBV18 and J usage is TRBJ2-3, with D maybe TRBD1 (5 bases). Looked up from germline, CDR1 is KGHSH and CDR2 is LQKENI. The CDR3 covers 16 residues. Trimming left V 2 bases short and J 3 bases short, with 15 bases between. The CDR3 reads CASSPFGPGLTDTQYF. CDR3 in DNA: TGTGCCAGCTCACCATTCGGTCCAGGGCTGACAGATACGCAGTATTTT.

The chain links TRBV13 to TRBJ2-7, with 12 nucleotides matching TRBD2. The CDR3 spans 16 residues. With V trimmed by 1 base and J by 3 bases, 4 bases remained unmatched. Germline V lookup: CDR1 PRHDT, CDR2 FYEKMQ (reference sequence). The CDR3, as DNA: TGTGCCAGCAGCTTAGTAGGACTAGCGGGAATCTACGAGCAGTACTTC. Protein product: CASSLVGLAGIYEQYF.

The chain employs TRBV7-3 and TRBJ2-3, with 7 bases that match TRBD1. This CDR3 region has 15 residues. After removal of 6 bases from V and 0 bases from J, the junction contained 6 bases not matched to a gene. Germline V gene lookup returns CDR1 SGHTA and CDR2 FQGTGA. In DNA form, the CDR3 reads TGTGCCAGCAGGCGAACGACAGGGAGCACAGATACGCAGTATTTT. This encodes CASRRTTGSTDTQYF.

CDR3 sequence reads: CASSGRAGSSYNEQFF. The CDR3 DNA reads as TGTGCCAGCAGCGGGCGAGCGGGCAGCTCCTACAATGAGCAGTTCTTC. V is TRBV7-3 and J is TRBJ2-1, with a weak D call TRBD2 (6 bases). The CDR3 loop spans 16 amino acids. CDR1 is SGHTA and CDR2 is FQGTGA in the germline V gene. Trimming took 5 bases from V and 0 from J, leaving 14 bases between them.

This clone came up once. The chain has TRBV27 and TRBJ1-3; TRBD1 matches at 9 bases. The CDR3 runs 21 residues. Germline-derived CDR1 and CDR2 are MNHEY and SMNVEV (reference sequence). V shed 5 bases, J shed 2 bases, and the junction held 22 bases outside the gene matches. The CDR3 sequence is CASSGYRTGVGSVYAGNTIYF. CDR3 nucleotides: TGTGCCAGCAGTGGGTACCGGACAGGGGTTGGCTCTGTATACGCTGGAAACACCATATATTTT.

The CDR3 bases are TGTGCCAGCAGCCATCACGGACTAGCGGGACACACAGATACGCAGTATTTT. Protein product: CASSHHGLAGHTDTQYF. The rearrangement links TRBV4-2 to TRBJ2-3, with 12 bases that match TRBD2. The junction had 6 bases not matched to a gene; V was cut back by 3 bases and J by 2 bases. The CDR3 has 17 residues. Germline V gene sequence: CDR1 LGHNA, CDR2 YNFKEQ.

The V and J genes are TRBV9 and TRBJ2-7; D gene unclear. CDR3 length equals 16 residues. Germline CDR1 is SGDLS and CDR2 is YYNGEE. V lost 0 bases, J lost 0 bases, and 13 bases lay in between. The CDR3 sequence: CASSVDVAVSSYEQYF. In DNA form, the CDR3 reads TGTGCCAGCAGCGTAGATGTGGCGGTAAGCTCCTACGAGCAGTACTTC.

The chain links TRBV14 to TRBJ1-5; D is perhaps TRBD1 (5 bases). The CDR3 length is 13 residues. The germline CDR1 and CDR2 sequences are SGHDN and FVKESK. V was cut by 4 bases and J by 7 bases, with 11 bases left in between. The DNA of the CDR3 is TGTGCCAGCAGCCCCTTTCAGGGCCAGCCCCAGCATTTT. Its protein is CASSPFQGQPQHF.

The V and J genes are TRBV11-2 and TRBJ2-5; possibly TRBD1 for D (6 bases). The V and J ends lost 2 bases and 7 bases respectively, with 8 bases between them. Germline CDR1 is SGHAT and CDR2 is FQNNGV. CDR3 length equals 12 residues. In DNA form, the CDR3 reads TGTGCCAGCAGCTTACAGGGGCTGACCCAGTACTTC. This codes for CASSLQGLTQYF. Combining the CDR3 with reference TRBV11-2 and TRBJ2-5 gives the whole variable domain EAGVAQSPRYKIIEKRQSVAFWCNPISGHATLYWYQQILGQGPKLLIQFQNNGVVDDSQLPKDRFSAERLKGVDSTLKIQPAKLEDSAVYLCASSLQGLTQYFGPGTRLLVL.

The V gene is TRBV28, the J gene TRBJ1-1; D may be TRBD1 (5 bases). Germline lookup yields CDR1 MDHEN and CDR2 SYDVKM. Trimming removed 5 bases from V and 5 bases from J, with 18 bases in between. The CDR3 totals 15 residues. The CDR3 protein is CASSPPGLGGTEAFF. In DNA form, the CDR3 reads TGTGCCAGCAGTCCCCCCGGCCTCGGGGGTACTGAAGCTTTCTTT.

The V call is TRBV28, the J call TRBJ2-3; 7 bases map to TRBD1. The CDR3 has 15 amino acids. The germline gives CDR1 MDHEN, CDR2 SYDVKM. Trimming at V came to 2 bases and at J to 11 bases, leaving 13 bases not matched to a gene. The CDR3 nucleotides are TGTGCCAGCAGTTTAGGAACCCACAGGGGACGAGGGCAGTATTTT. As protein: CASSLGTHRGRGQYF.

On this clone: An end of the junction differs from the germline gene, which may be a read error. The rearrangement uses TRBV5-5 and TRBJ1-5, with D unclear. Germline V lookup: CDR1 SGHKS, CDR2 YYEKEE (reference sequence). The CDR3 consists of 14 residues. The CDR3 coding sequence is TGTGCCGGCAGCTTGTGGGAGGGAGGTCAGCCCCAGCATTTT. It is translated as CAGSLWEGGQPQHF.